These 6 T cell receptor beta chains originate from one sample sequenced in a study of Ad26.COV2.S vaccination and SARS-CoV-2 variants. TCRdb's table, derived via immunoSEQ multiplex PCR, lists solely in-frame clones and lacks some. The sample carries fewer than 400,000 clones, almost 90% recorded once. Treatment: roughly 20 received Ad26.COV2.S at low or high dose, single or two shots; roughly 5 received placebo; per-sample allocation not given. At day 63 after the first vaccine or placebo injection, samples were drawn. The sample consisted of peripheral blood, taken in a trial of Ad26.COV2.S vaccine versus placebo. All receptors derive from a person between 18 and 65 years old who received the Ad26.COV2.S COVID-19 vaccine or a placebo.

CDR3 nucleotides: TGTGCCAGCAGTGGGACAGGGAGCACAGATACGCAGTATTTT. Translation: CASSGTGSTDTQYF. The chain employs TRBV5-4 and TRBJ2-3; 9 bases map to TRBD1. The V gene end was trimmed by 5 bases and the J gene end by 0 bases; junction bases not matched to a gene: 1. CDR3 length: 14 residues. CDR1 SGHNT and CDR2 YYREEE come from the germline V gene (reference sequence). Full variable domain (missing parts from reference TRBV5-4 and TRBJ2-3): ETGVTQSPTHLIKTRGQQVTLRCSSQSGHNTVSWYQQALGQGPQFIFQYYREEENGRGNFPPRFSGLQFPNYSSELNVNALELDDSALYLCASSGTGSTDTQYFGPGTRLTVL.

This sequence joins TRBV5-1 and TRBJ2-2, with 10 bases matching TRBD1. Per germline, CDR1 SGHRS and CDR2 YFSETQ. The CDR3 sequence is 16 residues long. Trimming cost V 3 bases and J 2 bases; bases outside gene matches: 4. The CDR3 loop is CASSSGTGVNTGELFF. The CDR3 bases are TGCGCCAGCAGCTCCGGGACAGGGGTAAACACCGGGGAGCTGTTTTTT.

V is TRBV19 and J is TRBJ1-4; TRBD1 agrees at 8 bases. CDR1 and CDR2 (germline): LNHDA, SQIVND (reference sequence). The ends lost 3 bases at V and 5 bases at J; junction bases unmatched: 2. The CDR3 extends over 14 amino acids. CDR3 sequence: CASSIYRGNEKLFF. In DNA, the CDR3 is TGTGCCAGTAGTATTTACAGGGGGAATGAAAAACTGTTTTTT.

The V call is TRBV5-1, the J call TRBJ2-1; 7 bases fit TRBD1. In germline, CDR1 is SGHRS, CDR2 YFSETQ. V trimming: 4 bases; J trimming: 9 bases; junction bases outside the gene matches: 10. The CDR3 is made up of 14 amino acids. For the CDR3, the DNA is TGCGCCAGCAGCATCAACAGGGGATTGGGTGAGCAGTTCTTC. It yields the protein CASSINRGLGEQFF.

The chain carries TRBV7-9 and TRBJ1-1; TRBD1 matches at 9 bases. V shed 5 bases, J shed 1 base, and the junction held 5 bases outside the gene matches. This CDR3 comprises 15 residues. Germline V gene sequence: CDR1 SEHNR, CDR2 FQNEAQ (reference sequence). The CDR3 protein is CASSPPGQGNTEAFF. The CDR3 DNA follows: TGTGCCAGCAGCCCACCGGGACAGGGGAACACTGAAGCTTTCTTT. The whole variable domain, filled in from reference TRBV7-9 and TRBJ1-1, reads DTGVSQNPRHKITKRGQNVTFRCDPISEHNRLYWYRQTLGQGPEFLTYFQNEAQLEKSRLLSDRFSAERPKGSFSTLEIQRTEQGDSAMYLCASSPPGQGNTEAFFGQGTRLTVV.

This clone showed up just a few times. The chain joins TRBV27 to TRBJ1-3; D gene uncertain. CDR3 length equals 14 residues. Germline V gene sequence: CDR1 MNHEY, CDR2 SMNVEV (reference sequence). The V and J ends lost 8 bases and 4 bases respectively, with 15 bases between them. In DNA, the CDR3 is TGTGCCAGCTCACCCATCGGGGTAGGAAACACCATATATTTT. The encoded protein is CASSPIGVGNTIYF.